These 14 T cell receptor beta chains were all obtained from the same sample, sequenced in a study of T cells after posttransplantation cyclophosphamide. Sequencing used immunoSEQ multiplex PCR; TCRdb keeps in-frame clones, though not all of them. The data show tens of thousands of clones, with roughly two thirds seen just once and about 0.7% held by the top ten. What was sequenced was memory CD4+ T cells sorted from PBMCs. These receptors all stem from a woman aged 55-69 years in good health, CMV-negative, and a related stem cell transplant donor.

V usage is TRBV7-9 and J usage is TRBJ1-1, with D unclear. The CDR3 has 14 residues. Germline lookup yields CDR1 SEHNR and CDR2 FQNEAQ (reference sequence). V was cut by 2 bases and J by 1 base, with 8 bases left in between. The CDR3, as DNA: TGTGCCAGCAGCTTACAGGCTACGAACACTGAAGCTTTCTTT. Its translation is CASSLQATNTEAFF.

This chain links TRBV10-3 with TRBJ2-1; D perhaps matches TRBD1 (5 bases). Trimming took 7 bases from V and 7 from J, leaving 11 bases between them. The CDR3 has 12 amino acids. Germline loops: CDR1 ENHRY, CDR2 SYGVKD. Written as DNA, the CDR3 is TGTGCCATCATGGACATCGCGAATGAGCAGTTCTTC. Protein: CAIMDIANEQFF.

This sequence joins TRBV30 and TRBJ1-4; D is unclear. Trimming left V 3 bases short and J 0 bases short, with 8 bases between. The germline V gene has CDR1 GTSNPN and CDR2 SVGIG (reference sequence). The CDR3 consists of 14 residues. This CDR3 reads CAWSQISTNEKLFF. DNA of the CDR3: TGTGCCTGGAGCCAGATATCAACTAATGAAAAACTGTTTTTT. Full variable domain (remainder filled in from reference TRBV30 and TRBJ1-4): SQTIHQWPATLVQPVGSPLSLECTVEGTSNPNLYWYRQAAGRGLQLLFYSVGIGQISSEVPQNLSASRPQDRQFILSSKKLLLSDSGFYLCAWSQISTNEKLFFGSGTQLSVL.

The CDR3 DNA is TGTGCCAGCGGCTACGAGGCGGGGGAGCAGTACTTC. Its protein is CASGYEAGEQYF. The rearrangement joins TRBV11-3 to TRBJ2-7; perhaps TRBD2 as D (6 bases). In germline, CDR1 is SGHNT, CDR2 YENEEA. V gave up 8 bases and J gave up 7 bases, with 15 bases separating them. This CDR3 contains 12 residues. Full variable domain (rest looked up from reference TRBV11-3 and TRBJ2-7): EAGVVQSPRYKIIEKKQPVAFWCNPISGHNTLYWYLQNLGQGPELLIRYENEEAVDDSQLPKDRFSAERLKGVDSTLKIQPAELGDSAVYLCASGYEAGEQYFGPGTRLTVT.

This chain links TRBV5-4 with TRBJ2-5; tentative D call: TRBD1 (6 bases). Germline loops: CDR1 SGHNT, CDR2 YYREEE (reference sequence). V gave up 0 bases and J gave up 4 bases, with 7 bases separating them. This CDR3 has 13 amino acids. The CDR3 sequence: CASSLAGVETQYF. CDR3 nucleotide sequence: TGTGCCAGCAGCTTGGCAGGGGTAGAGACCCAGTACTTC.

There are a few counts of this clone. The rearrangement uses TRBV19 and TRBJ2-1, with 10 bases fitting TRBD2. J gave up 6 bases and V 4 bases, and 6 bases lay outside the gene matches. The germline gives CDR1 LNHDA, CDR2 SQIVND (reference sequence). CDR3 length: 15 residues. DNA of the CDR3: TGTGCCAGTAGTAAAGCGGGAGGGCTGGCCAATGAGCAGTTCTTC. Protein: CASSKAGGLANEQFF.

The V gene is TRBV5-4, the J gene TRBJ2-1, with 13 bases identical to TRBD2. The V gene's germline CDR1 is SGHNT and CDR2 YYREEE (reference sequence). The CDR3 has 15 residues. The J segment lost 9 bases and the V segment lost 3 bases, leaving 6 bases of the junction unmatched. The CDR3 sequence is CASSYTSGGAGEQFF. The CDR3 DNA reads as TGTGCCAGCAGCTACACTAGCGGGGGGGCGGGTGAGCAGTTCTTC.

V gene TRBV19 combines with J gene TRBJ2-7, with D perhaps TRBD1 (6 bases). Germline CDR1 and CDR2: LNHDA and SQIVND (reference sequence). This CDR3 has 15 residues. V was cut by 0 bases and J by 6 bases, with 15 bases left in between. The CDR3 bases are TGTGCCAGTAGTATAGAGACAGGTCCGCCGGCCGAGCAGTACTTC. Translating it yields CASSIETGPPAEQYF. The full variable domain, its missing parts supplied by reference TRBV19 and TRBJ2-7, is DGGITQSPKYLFRKEGQNVTLSCEQNLNHDAMYWYRQDPGQGLRLIYYSQIVNDFQKGDIAEGYSVSREKKESFPLTVTSAQKNPTAFYLCASSIETGPPAEQYFGPGTRLTVT.

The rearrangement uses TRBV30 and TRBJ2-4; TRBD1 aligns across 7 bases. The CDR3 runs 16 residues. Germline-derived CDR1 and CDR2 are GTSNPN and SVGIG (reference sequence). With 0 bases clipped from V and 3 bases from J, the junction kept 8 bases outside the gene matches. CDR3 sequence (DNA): TGTGCCTGGAGTGTAGGGGACAGACGATTCAAAAACATTCAGTACTTC. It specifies CAWSVGDRRFKNIQYF. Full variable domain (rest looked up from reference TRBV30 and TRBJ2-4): SQTIHQWPATLVQPVGSPLSLECTVEGTSNPNLYWYRQAAGRGLQLLFYSVGIGQISSEVPQNLSASRPQDRQFILSSKKLLLSDSGFYLCAWSVGDRRFKNIQYFGAGTRLSVL.

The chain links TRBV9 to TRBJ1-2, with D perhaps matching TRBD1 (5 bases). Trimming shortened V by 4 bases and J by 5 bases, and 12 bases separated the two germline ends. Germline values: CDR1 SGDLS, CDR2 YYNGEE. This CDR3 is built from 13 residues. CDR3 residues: CASSSWGGYGYTF. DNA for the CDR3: TGTGCCAGCAGCTCCTGGGGGGGGTATGGCTACACCTTC.

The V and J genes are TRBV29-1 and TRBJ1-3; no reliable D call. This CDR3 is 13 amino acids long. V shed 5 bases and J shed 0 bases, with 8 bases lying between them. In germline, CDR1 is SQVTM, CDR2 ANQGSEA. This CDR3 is CSVKYSSGNTIYF. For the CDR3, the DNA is TGCAGCGTTAAGTACAGCTCTGGAAACACCATATATTTT.

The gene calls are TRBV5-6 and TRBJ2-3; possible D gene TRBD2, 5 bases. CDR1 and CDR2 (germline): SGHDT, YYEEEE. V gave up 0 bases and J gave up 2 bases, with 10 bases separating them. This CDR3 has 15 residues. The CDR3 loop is CASSLASGFTDTQYF. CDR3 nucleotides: TGTGCCAGCAGCTTGGCCAGCGGATTCACAGATACGCAGTATTTT.

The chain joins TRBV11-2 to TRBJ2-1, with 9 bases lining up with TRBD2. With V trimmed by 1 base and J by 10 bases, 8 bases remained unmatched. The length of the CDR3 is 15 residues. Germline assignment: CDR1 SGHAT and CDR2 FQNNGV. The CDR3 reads CASSLAREGLLEQFF. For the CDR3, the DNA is TGTGCCAGCAGCTTAGCGCGGGAGGGCCTACTCGAGCAGTTCTTC. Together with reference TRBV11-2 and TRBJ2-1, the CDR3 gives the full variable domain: EAGVAQSPRYKIIEKRQSVAFWCNPISGHATLYWYQQILGQGPKLLIQFQNNGVVDDSQLPKDRFSAERLKGVDSTLKIQPAKLEDSAVYLCASSLAREGLLEQFFGPGTRLTVL.

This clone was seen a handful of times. The CDR3 coding sequence is TGTGCCAGCAGTTACTCGTACCAGGGCGAAGCTTTCTTT. Amino acid sequence: CASSYSYQGEAFF. The J gene is TRBJ1-1, the V gene TRBV6-5, with TRBD1 as a possible D gene (5 bases). The CDR3 contains 13 residues. Trimming left V 0 bases short and J 8 bases short, with 10 bases between. Germline CDR1 MNHEY, CDR2 SVGAGI.